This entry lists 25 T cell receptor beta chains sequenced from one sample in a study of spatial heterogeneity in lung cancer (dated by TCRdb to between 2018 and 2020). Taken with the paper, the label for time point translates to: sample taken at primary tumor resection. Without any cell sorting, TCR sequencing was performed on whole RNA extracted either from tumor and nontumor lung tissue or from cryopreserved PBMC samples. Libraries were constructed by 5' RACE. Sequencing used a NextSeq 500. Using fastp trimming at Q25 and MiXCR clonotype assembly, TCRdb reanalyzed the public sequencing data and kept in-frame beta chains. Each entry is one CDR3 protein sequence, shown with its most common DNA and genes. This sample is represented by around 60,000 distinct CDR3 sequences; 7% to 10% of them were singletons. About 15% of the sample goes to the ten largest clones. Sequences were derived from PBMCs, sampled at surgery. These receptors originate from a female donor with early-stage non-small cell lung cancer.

The CDR3 sequence is CASSERTGAFF. For the CDR3, the DNA is TGTGCCAGCAGTGAAAGAACAGGAGCTTTCTTT. V usage is TRBV2 and J usage is TRBJ1-1, with D perhaps TRBD1 (5 bases). CDR1 is SNHLY and CDR2 is FYNNEI in the germline V gene. V was cut by 2 bases and J by 10 bases, with 8 bases left in between. This CDR3 is built from 11 residues. Full variable domain (missing parts from reference TRBV2 and TRBJ1-1): EPEVTQTPSHQVTQMGQEVILRCVPISNHLYFYWYRQILGQKVEFLVSFYNNEISEKSEIFDDQFSVERPDGSNFTLKIRSTKLEDSAMYFCASSERTGAFFGQGTRLTVV.

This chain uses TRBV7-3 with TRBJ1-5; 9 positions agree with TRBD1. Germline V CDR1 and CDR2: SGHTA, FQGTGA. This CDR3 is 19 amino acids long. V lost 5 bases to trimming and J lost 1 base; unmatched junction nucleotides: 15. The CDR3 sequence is CASSRYIGQGSLSNQPQHF. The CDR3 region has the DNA TGTGCCAGCAGCCGCTACATTGGACAGGGGAGTCTAAGCAATCAGCCCCAGCATTTT.

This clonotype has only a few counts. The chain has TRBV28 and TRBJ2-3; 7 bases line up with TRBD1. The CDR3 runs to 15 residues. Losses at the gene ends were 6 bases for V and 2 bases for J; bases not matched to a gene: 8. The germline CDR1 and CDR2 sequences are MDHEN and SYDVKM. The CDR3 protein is CASSPGQSFTDTQYF. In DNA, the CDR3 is TGTGCCAGCAGCCCGGGACAGAGTTTCACAGATACGCAGTATTTT.

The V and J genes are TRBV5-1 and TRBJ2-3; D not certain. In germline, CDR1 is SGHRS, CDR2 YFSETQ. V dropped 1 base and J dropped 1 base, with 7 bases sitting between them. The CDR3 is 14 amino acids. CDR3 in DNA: TGCGCCAGCAGCTTGAACGACGGCACAGATACGCAGTATTTT. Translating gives CASSLNDGTDTQYF. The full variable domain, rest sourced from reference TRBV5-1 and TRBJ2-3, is KAGVTQTPRYLIKTRGQQVTLSCSPISGHRSVSWYQQTPGQGLQFLFEYFSETQRNKGNFPGRFSGRQFSNSRSEMNVSTLELGDSALYLCASSLNDGTDTQYFGPGTRLTVL.

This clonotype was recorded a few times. The CDR3 bases are TGCAGCGTTGAAGATTGGGTCGGAGTAGGCGAGCAGTACTTC. It yields the protein CSVEDWVGVGEQYF. This chain uses TRBV29-1 with TRBJ2-7; D is unclear. Trimming left V 0 bases short and J 6 bases short, with 15 bases between. This CDR3 spans 14 amino acids. CDR1 and CDR2 from the germline V gene are SQVTM and ANQGSEA.

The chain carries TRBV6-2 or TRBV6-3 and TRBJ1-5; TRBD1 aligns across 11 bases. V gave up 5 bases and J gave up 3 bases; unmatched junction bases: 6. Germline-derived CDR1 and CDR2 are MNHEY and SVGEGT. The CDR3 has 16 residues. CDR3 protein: CASSSGQGAPNQPQHF. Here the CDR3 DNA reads TGTGCCAGCAGTAGTGGACAGGGGGCTCCCAATCAGCCCCAGCATTTT.

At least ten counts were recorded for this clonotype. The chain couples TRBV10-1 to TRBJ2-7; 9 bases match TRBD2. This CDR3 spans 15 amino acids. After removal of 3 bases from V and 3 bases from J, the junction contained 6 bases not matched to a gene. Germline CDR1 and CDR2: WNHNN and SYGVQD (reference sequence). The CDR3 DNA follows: TGCGCCAGCAGTGAAGCCGCGCGGGAGGGCTACGAGCAGTACTTC. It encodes CASSEAAREGYEQYF.

The CDR3 nucleotides are TGTGCCAGCAGTACCTCACCGGGACAGGCAACTGAAGCTTTCTTT. This sequence encodes CASSTSPGQATEAFF. The genes are TRBV6-5 and TRBJ1-1, with 8 bases identical to TRBD1. The CDR3 contains 15 residues. V trimming: 5 bases; J trimming: 5 bases; junction bases outside the gene matches: 10. Germline V lookup: CDR1 MNHEY, CDR2 SVGAGI.

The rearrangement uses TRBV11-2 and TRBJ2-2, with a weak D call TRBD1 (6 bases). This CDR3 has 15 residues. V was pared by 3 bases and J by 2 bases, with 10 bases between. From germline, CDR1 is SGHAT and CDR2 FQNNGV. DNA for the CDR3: TGTGCCAGCAGCTTTGGGGACATCAACACCGGGGAGCTGTTTTTT. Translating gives CASSFGDINTGELFF.

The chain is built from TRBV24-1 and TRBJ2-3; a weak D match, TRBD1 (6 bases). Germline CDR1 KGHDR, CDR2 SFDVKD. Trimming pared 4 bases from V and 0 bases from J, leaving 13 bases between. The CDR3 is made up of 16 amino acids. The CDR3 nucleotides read TGTGCCACCAGTGACCCACAGGGATCTAGCACAGATACGCAGTATTTT. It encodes CATSDPQGSSTDTQYF.

The CDR3 reads CASKLGQGNSPLHF. CDR3 nucleotide sequence: TGTGCCAGCAAACTGGGACAGGGGAATTCACCCCTCCACTTT. V is TRBV9 and J is TRBJ1-6; 10 nucleotides align to TRBD1. Trimming cost V 6 bases and J 7 bases; bases outside gene matches: 4. CDR3 length: 14 residues. In germline, CDR1 is SGDLS, CDR2 YYNGEE.

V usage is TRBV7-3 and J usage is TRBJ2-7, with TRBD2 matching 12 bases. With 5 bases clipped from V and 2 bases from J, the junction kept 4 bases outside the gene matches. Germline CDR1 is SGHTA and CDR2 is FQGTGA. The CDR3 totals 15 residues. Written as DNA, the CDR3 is TGTGCCAGCAGCCCGCGACTAGCGGGGGCCTACGAGCAGTACTTC. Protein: CASSPRLAGAYEQYF.

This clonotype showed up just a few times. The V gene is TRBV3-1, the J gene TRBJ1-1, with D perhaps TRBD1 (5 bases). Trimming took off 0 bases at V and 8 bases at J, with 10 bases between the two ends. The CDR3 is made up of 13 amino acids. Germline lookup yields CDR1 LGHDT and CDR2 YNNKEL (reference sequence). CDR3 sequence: CASSQDRGREAFF. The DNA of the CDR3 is TGTGCCAGCAGCCAAGATCGGGGCAGGGAAGCTTTCTTT.

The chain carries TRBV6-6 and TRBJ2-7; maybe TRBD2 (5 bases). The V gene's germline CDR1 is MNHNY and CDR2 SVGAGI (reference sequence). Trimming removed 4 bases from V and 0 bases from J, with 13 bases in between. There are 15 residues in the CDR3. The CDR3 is CASSFPQSGSYEQYF. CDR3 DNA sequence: TGTGCCAGCAGTTTCCCCCAAAGCGGCTCCTACGAGCAGTACTTC.

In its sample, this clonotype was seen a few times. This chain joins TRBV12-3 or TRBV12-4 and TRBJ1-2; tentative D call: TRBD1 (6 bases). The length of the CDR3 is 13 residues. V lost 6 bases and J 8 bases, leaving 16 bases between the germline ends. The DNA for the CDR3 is TGTGCCAGCAGCCCTGACAGGTGGAGAGGCTACACCTTC. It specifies CASSPDRWRGYTF.

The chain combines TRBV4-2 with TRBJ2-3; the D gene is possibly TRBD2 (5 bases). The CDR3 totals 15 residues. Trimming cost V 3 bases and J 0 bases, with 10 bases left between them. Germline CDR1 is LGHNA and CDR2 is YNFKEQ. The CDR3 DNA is TGTGCCAGCAGCCATTCGACTACCAGCACAGATACGCAGTATTTT. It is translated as CASSHSTTSTDTQYF.

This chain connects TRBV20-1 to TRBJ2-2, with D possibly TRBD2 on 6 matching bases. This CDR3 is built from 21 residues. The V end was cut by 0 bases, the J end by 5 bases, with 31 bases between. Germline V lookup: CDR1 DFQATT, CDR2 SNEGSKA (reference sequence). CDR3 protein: CSARELRPRGGRRGETGELFF. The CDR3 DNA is TGCAGTGCTAGAGAATTGAGGCCCCGGGGAGGACGAAGGGGAGAAACCGGGGAGCTGTTTTTT.

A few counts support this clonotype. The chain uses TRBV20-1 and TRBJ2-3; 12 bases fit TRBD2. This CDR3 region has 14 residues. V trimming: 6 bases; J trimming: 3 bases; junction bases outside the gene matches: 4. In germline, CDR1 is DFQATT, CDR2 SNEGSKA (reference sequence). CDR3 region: CSAGLAGLTDTQYF. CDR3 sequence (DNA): TGCAGTGCGGGACTAGCGGGCTTGACAGATACGCAGTATTTT.

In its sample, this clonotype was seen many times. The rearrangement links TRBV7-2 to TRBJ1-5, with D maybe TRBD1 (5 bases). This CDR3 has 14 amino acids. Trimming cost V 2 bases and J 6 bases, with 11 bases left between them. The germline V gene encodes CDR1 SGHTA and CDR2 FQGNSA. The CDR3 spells CASSLSGGGQPQHF. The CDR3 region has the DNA TGTGCCAGCAGCTTATCCGGGGGAGGTCAGCCCCAGCATTTT.

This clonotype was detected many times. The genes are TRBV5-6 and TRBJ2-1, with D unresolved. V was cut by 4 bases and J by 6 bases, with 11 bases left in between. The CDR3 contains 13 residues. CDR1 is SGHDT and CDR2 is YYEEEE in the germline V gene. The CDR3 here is CASSPTPGNEQFF. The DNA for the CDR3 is TGTGCCAGCAGCCCGACCCCGGGCAATGAGCAGTTCTTC.

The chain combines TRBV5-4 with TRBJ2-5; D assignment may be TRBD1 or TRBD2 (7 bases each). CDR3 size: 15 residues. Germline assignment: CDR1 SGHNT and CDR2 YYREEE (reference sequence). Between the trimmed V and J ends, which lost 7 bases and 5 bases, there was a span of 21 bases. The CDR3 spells CASGAGGAKEETQYF. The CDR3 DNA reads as TGTGCCAGCGGGGCAGGGGGGGCGAAGGAGGAGACCCAGTACTTC.

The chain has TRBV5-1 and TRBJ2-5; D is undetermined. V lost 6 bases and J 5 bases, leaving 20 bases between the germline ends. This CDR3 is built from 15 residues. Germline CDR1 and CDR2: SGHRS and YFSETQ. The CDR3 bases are TGCGCCAGCATCCTTGGGCTCGGTCCTACGGAGACCCAGTACTTC. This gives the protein CASILGLGPTETQYF.

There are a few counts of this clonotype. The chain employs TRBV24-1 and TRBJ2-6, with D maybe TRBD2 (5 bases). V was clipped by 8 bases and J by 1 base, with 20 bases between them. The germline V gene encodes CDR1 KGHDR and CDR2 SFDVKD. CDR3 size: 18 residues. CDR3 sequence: CATTGGPNDASGANVLTF. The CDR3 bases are TGTGCCACCACTGGCGGGCCCAACGACGCTTCTGGGGCCAACGTCCTGACTTTC.

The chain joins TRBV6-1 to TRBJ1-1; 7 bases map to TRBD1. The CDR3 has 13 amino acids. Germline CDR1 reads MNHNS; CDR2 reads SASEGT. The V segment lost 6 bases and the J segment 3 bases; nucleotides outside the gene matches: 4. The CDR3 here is CASRTDRDTEAFF. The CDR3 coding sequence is TGTGCCAGCAGGACCGACAGGGACACTGAAGCTTTCTTT.

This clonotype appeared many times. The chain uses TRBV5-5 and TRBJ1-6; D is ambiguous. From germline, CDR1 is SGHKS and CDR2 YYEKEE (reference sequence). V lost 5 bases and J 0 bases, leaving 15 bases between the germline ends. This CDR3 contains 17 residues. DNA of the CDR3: TGTGCCAGCAGAAACCAGATGGCGTCCTCCTATAATTCACCCCTCCACTTT. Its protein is CASRNQMASSYNSPLHF.